The 21 T cell receptor beta chains reported below all come from one sample, sequenced in a study of blood T cell repertoires in COVID-19 (TCRdb year 2020). The library was prepared using the immunoSEQ multiplex PCR assay. TCRdb took over this immuneACCESS table, retaining in-frame rearrangements with V and J assigned. Such tables are incomplete; in checked studies, under half of the missing clones stem from an unresolved V gene, and the remainder is unexplained. The sample table holds 88,000 or so clones, of which approximately 86% were seen once. The ten largest account for about 7.7% of the sample. The sample taken for sequencing was peripheral blood. All receptors come from a man between 60 and 75 years old with acute or convalescent COVID-19.

This rearrangement joins TRBV6-5 to TRBJ2-7; 8 bases line up with TRBD2. The CDR3 is 14 amino acids. Germline loops: CDR1 MNHEY, CDR2 SVGAGI. J was trimmed by 2 bases and V by 6 bases; bases with no gene match: 6. As DNA, the CDR3 is TGTGCCAGCAGCCCACTAGCGGAGACCTACGAGCAGTACTTC. It encodes CASSPLAETYEQYF.

The J gene is TRBJ1-5, the V gene TRBV19, with D unclear. Germline V gene lookup returns CDR1 LNHDA and CDR2 SQIVND (reference sequence). CDR3 length equals 12 residues. V lost 9 bases and J 4 bases, leaving 10 bases between the germline ends. The chain's CDR3 is CASQFLNQPQHF. CDR3 sequence (DNA): TGTGCCAGCCAGTTCCTTAATCAGCCCCAGCATTTT.

V gene TRBV5-4 combines with J gene TRBJ2-1; maybe TRBD1 (6 bases). Per the germline V gene, CDR1 is SGHNT and CDR2 is YYREEE (reference sequence). CDR3 length equals 15 residues. Trimming took off 2 bases at V and 0 bases at J, with 9 bases between the two ends. The CDR3 sequence: CASSLQGSSYNEQFF. CDR3 nucleotide sequence: TGTGCCAGCAGCTTACAGGGTAGCTCCTACAATGAGCAGTTCTTC.

The rearrangement links TRBV7-8 to TRBJ2-5; a possible D gene is TRBD2 (5 bases). This CDR3 spans 12 amino acids. Per germline, CDR1 SGHVS and CDR2 FQNEAQ. Trimming took off 5 bases at V and 5 bases at J, with 9 bases between the two ends. The CDR3 is CASSISVETQYF. In nucleotides, the CDR3 is TGTGCCAGCAGCATTAGCGTCGAGACCCAGTACTTC.

The CDR3 loop is CSVAPGQGNTEAFF. In nucleotides, the CDR3 is TGCAGCGTAGCTCCGGGACAGGGGAACACTGAAGCTTTCTTT. The rearrangement uses TRBV29-1 and TRBJ1-1, with TRBD1 matching over 9 bases. Germline V CDR1 and CDR2: SQVTM, ANQGSEA. After removal of 6 bases from V and 1 base from J, the junction contained 6 bases not matched to a gene. The CDR3 has 14 amino acids.

The chain joins TRBV30 to TRBJ2-1; 8 bases align to TRBD1. V dropped 0 bases and J dropped 5; count of bases not matched to a gene: 6. The CDR3 has 15 amino acids. The V gene's germline CDR1 is GTSNPN and CDR2 SVGIG (reference sequence). The CDR3 DNA follows: TGTGCCTGGAGTGTATCTTGGACAGGGAACAATGAGCAGTTCTTC. Protein: CAWSVSWTGNNEQFF.

The V gene is TRBV19, the J gene TRBJ1-6, with D possibly being TRBD1 (6 bases). Looked up from germline, CDR1 is LNHDA and CDR2 is SQIVND (reference sequence). With 5 bases removed from V and 7 bases from J, the gap between germline ends came to 21 bases. This CDR3 region has 17 residues. In DNA form, the CDR3 reads TGTGCCAGTAGTTCCCCCGGGACACGGGGGGGAAATTCACCCCTCCACTTT. It yields the protein CASSSPGTRGGNSPLHF.

This clone was seen only once. This chain connects TRBV14 to TRBJ1-1; D gene ambiguous. Trimming took 6 bases from V and 4 from J, leaving 18 bases between them. The CDR3 is 15 residues long. Germline lookup yields CDR1 SGHDN and CDR2 FVKESK. CDR3 amino acids: CASRLTGPRGTEAFF. The CDR3 coding sequence is TGTGCCAGCAGACTTACCGGGCCCCGGGGCACTGAAGCTTTCTTT. Full variable domain (outside the CDR3, taken from reference TRBV14 and TRBJ1-1): EAGVTQFPSHSVIEKGQTVTLRCDPISGHDNLYWYRRVMGKEIKFLLHFVKESKQDESGMPNNRFLAERTGGTYSTLKVQPAELEDSGVYFCASRLTGPRGTEAFFGQGTRLTVV.

The chain recombines TRBV29-1 with TRBJ1-1, with 10 bases that match TRBD1. CDR1 and CDR2 from the germline V gene are SQVTM and ANQGSEA. The CDR3 has 14 amino acids. The CDR3 nucleotides are TGCAGGACAGGGGGCAGCGATGCCGTCCCTGAAGCTTTCTTT. Residues: CRTGGSDAVPEAFF.

The rearrangement joins TRBV28 to TRBJ1-5, with D perhaps matching TRBD1 (5 bases). CDR3 length: 14 residues. V shed 6 bases and J shed 2 bases, with 11 bases lying between them. The V gene's germline CDR1 is MDHEN and CDR2 SYDVKM. CDR3 sequence reads: CASRLQVGNQPQHF. In DNA, the CDR3 is TGTGCCAGCAGATTACAGGTCGGCAATCAGCCCCAGCATTTT.

V gene TRBV5-1 combines with J gene TRBJ1-2, with D possibly matching TRBD1 (6 bases). V was pared by 1 base and J by 2 bases, with 12 bases between. The germline V gene encodes CDR1 SGHRS and CDR2 YFSETQ. The CDR3 totals 15 residues. CDR3 coding DNA: TGCGCCAGCAGCTTGCAAGATCAGGGGAACTATGGCTACACCTTC. It is translated as CASSLQDQGNYGYTF.

A single count supports this clone. The chain combines TRBV12-5 with TRBJ1-1, with 9 bases matching TRBD1. This CDR3 region has 14 residues. Germline loops: CDR1 LGHNT, CDR2 FRNRAP. V dropped 6 bases and J dropped 6; count of bases not matched to a gene: 8. CDR3 coding DNA: TGTGCTAGTGGGACCGGGACAGGGTTGTCTGAAGCTTTCTTT. Translating gives CASGTGTGLSEAFF.

This chain connects TRBV6-2 or TRBV6-3 to TRBJ2-1, with 10 nucleotides matching TRBD2. Germline V CDR1 and CDR2: MNHEY, SVGEGT. Trimming at V came to 6 bases and at J to 14 bases, leaving 16 bases not matched to a gene. The CDR3 has 15 amino acids. The CDR3 DNA reads as TGTGCCAGCAGCACCTCAGGGGCTAGTGGGACTAGCGAGTTCTTC. As protein: CASSTSGASGTSEFF.

This clone has a handful of counts. The gene calls are TRBV9 and TRBJ1-2, with unresolved D. CDR1 is SGDLS and CDR2 is YYNGEE in the germline V gene. This CDR3 comprises 14 residues. V was shortened by 0 bases and J by 2 bases, with 8 bases between the two germline ends. The CDR3 nucleotides are TGTGCCAGCAGCGTAGCTGCGGGGAACTATGGCTACACCTTC. Protein sequence: CASSVAAGNYGYTF. Looking up the rest from reference TRBV9 and TRBJ1-2 gives the full variable domain: DSGVTQTPKHLITATGQRVTLRCSPRSGDLSVYWYQQSLDQGLQFLIQYYNGEERAKGNILERFSAQQFPDLHSELNLSSLELGDSALYFCASSVAAGNYGYTFGSGTRLTVV.

This chain links TRBV28 with TRBJ1-2; D ambiguous. V lost 6 bases and J lost 4, with 9 bases in between. This CDR3 has 12 amino acids. CDR1 MDHEN and CDR2 SYDVKM come from the germline V gene. CDR3 in amino acids: CASSLSGYGYTF. CDR3 nucleotide sequence: TGTGCCAGCAGCCTTTCAGGCTATGGCTACACCTTC.

The chain carries TRBV18 and TRBJ1-4; TRBD1 aligns across 8 bases. Germline assignment: CDR1 KGHSH and CDR2 LQKENI. V gave up 3 bases and J gave up 7 bases; unmatched junction bases: 7. The CDR3 loop spans 15 amino acids. The CDR3 reads CASSPRTGSSEKLFF. CDR3 DNA sequence: TGTGCCAGCTCACCCCGGACAGGGTCGAGTGAAAAACTGTTTTTT.

The V gene is TRBV5-6, the J gene TRBJ2-7; the match to TRBD1 covers 9 bases. The length of the CDR3 is 17 residues. Germline CDR1 is SGHDT and CDR2 is YYEEEE. After removal of 4 bases from V and 2 bases from J, the junction contained 13 bases not matched to a gene. The CDR3 loop is CASSPRDRAQTTYEQYF. In DNA form, the CDR3 reads TGTGCCAGCAGCCCCCGGGACAGGGCCCAAACCACCTACGAGCAGTACTTC.

This chain uses TRBV5-4 with TRBJ2-1; 8 nucleotides agree with TRBD2. The CDR3 loop spans 15 amino acids. Germline V gene sequence: CDR1 SGHNT, CDR2 YYREEE (reference sequence). V was pared by 3 bases and J by 7 bases, with 9 bases of the junction left unmatched. CDR3 DNA: TGTGCCAGCAGCTCTCAGAGCGGGAGTTGGAATGAGCAGTTCTTC. Its translation is CASSSQSGSWNEQFF.

This clone was counted a few times. The V and J genes are TRBV7-8 and TRBJ2-7; 11 bases align to TRBD1. In germline, CDR1 is SGHVS, CDR2 FQNEAQ. The CDR3 is 16 amino acids. V dropped 5 bases and J dropped 0; count of bases not matched to a gene: 6. CDR3 amino acids: CASSRRTGGNSYEQYF. The CDR3 DNA reads as TGTGCCAGCAGCAGGCGGACAGGGGGCAACTCCTACGAGCAGTACTTC.

This rearrangement joins TRBV7-3 to TRBJ2-3, with 9 bases aligning to TRBD1. CDR1 and CDR2 (germline): SGHTA, FQGTGA. The CDR3 extends over 16 amino acids. The junction had 3 bases not matched to a gene; V was cut back by 1 base and J by 1 base. CDR3 DNA sequence: TGTGCCAGCAGCTTAAGGGGACAGGGCCGCACAGATACGCAGTATTTT. Its translation: CASSLRGQGRTDTQYF.

The rearrangement uses TRBV10-3 and TRBJ1-6, with D perhaps TRBD1 (6 bases). With 1 base removed from V and 10 bases from J, the gap between germline ends came to 11 bases. This CDR3 contains 14 residues. Germline-derived CDR1 and CDR2 are ENHRY and SYGVKD. CDR3 sequence: CAISEFRGGSPLHF. As DNA, the CDR3 is TGTGCCATCAGTGAGTTTAGGGGGGGCTCACCCCTCCACTTT.